What follows describes a single T cell receptor beta chain. The same CDR3 arises from other DNA sequences in this sample as well. These data are taken from a study of CD8+ T cells in alopecia areata. Collected material from alopecia areata patients comprised lesional scalp punch biopsies and peripheral blood. In each case, RNA was isolated and then reverse transcribed into cDNA as the sequencing template. Assay used: immunoSEQ multiplex PCR; TCRdb lists only in-frame clones, some missing. The sample consists of hundreds of thousands of clones, 67% of them appearing once. The CDR3 covers 13 residues. V was cut by 9 bases and J by 0 bases, with 11 bases left in between. Germline assignment: CDR1 SNHLY and CDR2 FYNNEI.

The rearrangement links TRBV2 to TRBJ1-1; perhaps TRBD1 as D (6 bases). The TCR comes from a human donor with alopecia areata. The specimen was CD4+ T cells sorted from blood, collected at week 0. The CDR3 DNA sequence: TGTGCCAGTTCGGGGGGCCTGAACACTGAAGCTTTCTTT. It encodes CASSGGLNTEAFF. The full variable domain, in which reference TRBV2 and TRBJ1-1 provide the parts outside the CDR3, is EPEVTQTPSHQVTQMGQEVILRCVPISNHLYFYWYRQILGQKVEFLVSFYNNEISEKSEIFDDQFSVERPDGSNFTLKIRSTKLEDSAMYFCASSGGLNTEAFFGQGTRLTVV.